These T cell receptor beta chains were read from a single sample in a study of chemoradiotherapy in HPV16-positive cancers. Here immunoSEQ multiplex PCR was the method, and the copy in TCRdb shows in-frame clones only, minus some. The sample consists of about 66,000 clones, about 90% of them appearing once. The sample was blood, taken from a patient who underwent chemoradiotherapy. The source of these receptors is a human donor with HPV-associated anogenital cancer. The CDR3 runs from the conserved cysteine through the conserved F or W. Each record gives: clone size, D gene, J gene, V gene, CDR3 protein, CDR3 DNA. The D gene is left open where the match is weak. Rows give clone size only sometimes, using once, few, many, or a class for an expanded clone.

clone_size: NA; d_call: TRBD2; j_call: TRBJ2-4; v_call: TRBV28; cdr3_aa: CASSLKGLGLAEKNIQYF; cdr3_nt: TGTGCCAGCAGTTTAAAGGGATTGGGGCTAGCGGAAAAAAACATTCAGTACTTC
clone_size: once; d_call: NA; j_call: TRBJ1-1; v_call: TRBV28; cdr3_aa: CASKIGNTEAFF; cdr3_nt: TGTGCCAGCAAGATAGGGAACACTGAAGCTTTCTTT
clone_size: once; d_call: NA; j_call: TRBJ2-3; v_call: TRBV7-9; cdr3_aa: CASSRTDSTDTQYF; cdr3_nt: TGTGCCAGCAGCCGGACAGATAGCACAGATACGCAGTATTTT
clone_size: NA; d_call: TRBD2; j_call: TRBJ2-2; v_call: TRBV27; cdr3_aa: CASSLTLAGGFGELFF; cdr3_nt: TGTGCCAGCAGTTTAACCCTAGCGGGAGGTTTCGGGGAGCTGTTTTTT
clone_size: once; d_call: TRBD1; j_call: TRBJ1-6; v_call: TRBV6-5; cdr3_aa: CASSSWTGNLNSPLHF; cdr3_nt: TGTGCCAGCAGTTCCTGGACAGGCAATCTTAATTCACCCCTCCACTTT
clone_size: NA; d_call: NA; j_call: TRBJ1-2; v_call: TRBV28; cdr3_aa: CASSHRDGYTF; cdr3_nt: TGTGCCAGCAGTCACAGGGATGGCTACACCTTC
clone_size: NA; d_call: NA; j_call: TRBJ2-1; v_call: TRBV7-2; cdr3_aa: CASSLSGINEQFF; cdr3_nt: TGTGCCAGCAGCCTATCCGGGATCAATGAGCAGTTCTTC
clone_size: NA; d_call: NA; j_call: TRBJ2-7; v_call: TRBV6-1; cdr3_aa: CAGRDEKSYEQYF; cdr3_nt: TGTGCCGGCCGGGACGAAAAATCCTACGAGCAGTACTTC
clone_size: NA; d_call: NA; j_call: TRBJ2-3; v_call: TRBV19; cdr3_aa: CASSPRGAGSPDTQYF; cdr3_nt: TGTGCCAGTAGTCCACGAGGCGCGGGGTCCCCAGATACGCAGTATTTT
clone_size: NA; d_call: NA; j_call: TRBJ2-2; v_call: TRBV14; cdr3_aa: CASSPPNTGELFF; cdr3_nt: TGTGCCAGCAGCCCGCCAAATACCGGGGAGCTGTTTTTT
clone_size: few; d_call: NA; j_call: TRBJ1-6; v_call: TRBV7-2; cdr3_aa: CASSSQTITYNSPLHF; cdr3_nt: TGTGCCAGCAGCTCGCAGACAATTACCTATAATTCACCCCTCCACTTT
clone_size: once; d_call: NA; j_call: TRBJ2-1; v_call: TRBV10-1; cdr3_aa: CASPTVSSYNEQFF; cdr3_nt: TGCGCCAGCCCGACGGTGAGCTCCTACAATGAGCAGTTCTTC
clone_size: NA; d_call: TRBD1; j_call: TRBJ1-2; v_call: TRBV10-3; cdr3_aa: CAIRDREGGYTF; cdr3_nt: TGTGCCATCCGCGACAGGGAGGGGGGCTACACCTTC
clone_size: once; d_call: NA; j_call: TRBJ2-3; v_call: TRBV11-3; cdr3_aa: CASSLGTGGHIDTQYF; cdr3_nt: TGTGCCAGCAGCTTAGGCACTGGGGGGCATATAGATACGCAGTATTTT
clone_size: NA; d_call: NA; j_call: TRBJ2-1; v_call: TRBV5-1; cdr3_aa: CASSLERPSYNEQFF; cdr3_nt: TGCGCCAGCAGCTTGGAGCGGCCATCCTACAATGAGCAGTTCTTC
clone_size: NA; d_call: NA; j_call: TRBJ1-2; v_call: TRBV20-1; cdr3_aa: CSARLPGLYTF; cdr3_nt: TGCAGTGCTAGACTACCGGGACTCTACACCTTC
clone_size: NA; d_call: NA; j_call: TRBJ2-7; v_call: TRBV5-1; cdr3_aa: CASSSEGVYEQYF; cdr3_nt: TGCGCCAGCAGCTCCGAAGGGGTCTACGAGCAGTACTTC
clone_size: NA; d_call: NA; j_call: TRBJ1-2; v_call: TRBV27; cdr3_aa: CASRLDRSFPYGYTF; cdr3_nt: TGTGCCAGTCGCCTCGACAGGTCTTTTCCCTATGGCTACACCTTC
clone_size: NA; d_call: NA; j_call: TRBJ2-7; v_call: TRBV27; cdr3_aa: CASSSRTVGYEQYF; cdr3_nt: TGTGCCAGCAGTTCCCGGACAGTAGGCTACGAGCAGTACTTC
clone_size: NA; d_call: NA; j_call: TRBJ2-6; v_call: TRBV5-6; cdr3_aa: CASSLEGGETF; cdr3_nt: TGTGCCAGCAGCTTGGAGGGGGGCGAGACTTTC
clone_size: NA; d_call: TRBD1; j_call: TRBJ1-2; v_call: TRBV27; cdr3_aa: CASSLTRTGGWYGYTF; cdr3_nt: TGTGCCAGCAGTCTCACCCGGACAGGGGGCTGGTATGGCTACACCTTC
clone_size: NA; d_call: NA; j_call: TRBJ1-2; v_call: TRBV5-6; cdr3_aa: CASSLGGFEGYTF; cdr3_nt: TGTGCCAGCAGCTTGGGGGGTTTCGAGGGCTACACCTTC
clone_size: NA; d_call: TRBD2; j_call: TRBJ2-7; v_call: TRBV5-1; cdr3_aa: CASSLQLAGGYEQYF; cdr3_nt: TGCGCCAGCAGCTTACAGCTAGCGGGAGGCTACGAGCAGTACTTC